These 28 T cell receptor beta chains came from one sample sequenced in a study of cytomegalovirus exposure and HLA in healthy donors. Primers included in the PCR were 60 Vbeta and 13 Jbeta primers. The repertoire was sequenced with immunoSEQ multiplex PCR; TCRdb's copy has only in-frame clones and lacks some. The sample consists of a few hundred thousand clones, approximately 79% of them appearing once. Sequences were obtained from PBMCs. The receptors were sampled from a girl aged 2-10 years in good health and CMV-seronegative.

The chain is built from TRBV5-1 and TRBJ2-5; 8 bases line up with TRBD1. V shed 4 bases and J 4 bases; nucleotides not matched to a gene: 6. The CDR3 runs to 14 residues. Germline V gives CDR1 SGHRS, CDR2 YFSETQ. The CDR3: CASSPGQGPETQYF. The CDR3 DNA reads TGCGCCAGCAGCCCCGGACAGGGTCCAGAGACCCAGTACTTC. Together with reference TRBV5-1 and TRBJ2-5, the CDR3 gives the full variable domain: KAGVTQTPRYLIKTRGQQVTLSCSPISGHRSVSWYQQTPGQGLQFLFEYFSETQRNKGNFPGRFSGRQFSNSRSEMNVSTLELGDSALYLCASSPGQGPETQYFGPGTRLLVL.

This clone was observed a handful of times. CDR3 in DNA: TGTGCCAGCAGCTTAGGCGATTGGTACAATGAGCAGTTCTTC. This encodes CASSLGDWYNEQFF. The J gene is TRBJ2-1, the V gene TRBV7-2; no clear D. From germline, CDR1 is SGHTA and CDR2 FQGNSA. Trimming pared 1 base from V and 4 bases from J, leaving 8 bases between. This CDR3 is built from 14 residues.

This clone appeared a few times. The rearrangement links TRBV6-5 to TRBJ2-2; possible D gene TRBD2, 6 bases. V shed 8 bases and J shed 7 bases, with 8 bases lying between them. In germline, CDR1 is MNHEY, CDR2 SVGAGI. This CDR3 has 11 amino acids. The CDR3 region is CASRGFGELFF. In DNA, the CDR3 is TGTGCCAGCCGGGGGTTCGGGGAGCTGTTTTTT.

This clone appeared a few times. In DNA form, the CDR3 reads TGTGCCAGCCAAGGGACAGGGGGTATAACTGAAGCTTTCTTT. Translating gives CASQGTGGITEAFF. The chain joins TRBV6-1 to TRBJ1-1; the match to TRBD1 covers 11 bases. CDR1 and CDR2 (germline): MNHNS, SASEGT. This CDR3 spans 14 amino acids. The ends lost 8 bases at V and 5 bases at J; junction bases unmatched: 7.

The CDR3 reads CASSSGLAGVTDTQYF. In DNA, the CDR3 is TGTGCCAGCAGCTCGGGACTAGCGGGGGTCACAGATACGCAGTATTTT. This chain connects TRBV7-6 to TRBJ2-3; 14 bases are shared with TRBD2. The V gene's germline CDR1 is SGHVS and CDR2 FNYEAQ. V was clipped by 4 bases and J by 2 bases; unmatched bases: 2. There are 16 residues in the CDR3.

In DNA, the CDR3 is TGTGCCAGCAGTCCGATACTCTTCAGGGGAGAAGCTTTCTTT. Its protein is CASSPILFRGEAFF. The rearrangement links TRBV28 to TRBJ1-1, with D possibly being TRBD1 (6 bases). The CDR3 extends over 14 amino acids. Per the germline V gene, CDR1 is MDHEN and CDR2 is SYDVKM. V lost 5 bases and J 8 bases, leaving 18 bases between the germline ends.

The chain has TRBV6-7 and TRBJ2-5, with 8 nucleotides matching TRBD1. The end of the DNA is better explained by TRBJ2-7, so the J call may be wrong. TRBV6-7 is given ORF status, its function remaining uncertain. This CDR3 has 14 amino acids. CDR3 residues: CASSFGQGSYEQYF. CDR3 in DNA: TGTGCCAGCAGTTTTGGACAGGGCTCCTACGAGCAGTACTTC.

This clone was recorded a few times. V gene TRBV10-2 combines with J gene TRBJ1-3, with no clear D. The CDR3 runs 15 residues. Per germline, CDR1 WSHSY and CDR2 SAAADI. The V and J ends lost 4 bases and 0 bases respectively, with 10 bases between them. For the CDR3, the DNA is TGCGCCAGCAGTGGGGAAGGGAGCTCTGGAAACACCATATATTTT. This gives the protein CASSGEGSSGNTIYF.

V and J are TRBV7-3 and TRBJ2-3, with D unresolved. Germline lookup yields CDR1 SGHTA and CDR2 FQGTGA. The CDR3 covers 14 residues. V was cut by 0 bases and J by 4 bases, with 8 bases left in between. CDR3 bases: TGTGCCAGCAGCTTAACAAGAGGCGCAGATACGCAGTATTTT. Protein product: CASSLTRGADTQYF.

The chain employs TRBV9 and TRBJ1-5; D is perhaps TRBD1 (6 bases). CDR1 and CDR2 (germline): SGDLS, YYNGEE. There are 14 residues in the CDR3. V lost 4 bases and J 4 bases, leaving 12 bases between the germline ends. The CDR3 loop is CASSPGQTNQPQHF. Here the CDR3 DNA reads TGTGCCAGCAGCCCTGGACAGACAAATCAGCCCCAGCATTTT.

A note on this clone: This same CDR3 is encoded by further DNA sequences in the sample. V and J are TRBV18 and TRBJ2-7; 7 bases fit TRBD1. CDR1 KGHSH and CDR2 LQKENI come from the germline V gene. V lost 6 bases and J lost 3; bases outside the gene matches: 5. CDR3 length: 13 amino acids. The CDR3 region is CASSPGQLYEQYF. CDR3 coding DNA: TGTGCCAGCTCGCCGGGACAGCTCTACGAGCAGTACTTC.

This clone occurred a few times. CDR3 coding DNA: TGTGCCAGCAGTCCCACCATCGGGGGGTCGAGAGGCTACACCTTC. Translating it yields CASSPTIGGSRGYTF. The chain joins TRBV6-5 to TRBJ1-2; a weak D match, TRBD1 (5 bases). Germline CDR1 MNHEY, CDR2 SVGAGI. The CDR3 contains 15 residues. V lost 5 bases to trimming and J lost 8 bases, with 21 bases between them.

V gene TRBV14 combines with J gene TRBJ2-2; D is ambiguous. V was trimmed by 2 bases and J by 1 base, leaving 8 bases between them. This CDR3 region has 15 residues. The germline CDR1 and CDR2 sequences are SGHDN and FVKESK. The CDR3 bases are TGTGCCAGCAGCCAATTTCTTTGGAACACCGGGGAGCTGTTTTTT. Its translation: CASSQFLWNTGELFF.

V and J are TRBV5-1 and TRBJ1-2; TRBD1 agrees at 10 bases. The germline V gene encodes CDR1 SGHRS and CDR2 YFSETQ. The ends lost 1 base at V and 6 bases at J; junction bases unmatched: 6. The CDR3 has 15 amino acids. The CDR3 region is CASSLLGGTGDGYTF. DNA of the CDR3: TGCGCCAGCAGCTTGCTAGGCGGGACAGGGGATGGCTACACCTTC.

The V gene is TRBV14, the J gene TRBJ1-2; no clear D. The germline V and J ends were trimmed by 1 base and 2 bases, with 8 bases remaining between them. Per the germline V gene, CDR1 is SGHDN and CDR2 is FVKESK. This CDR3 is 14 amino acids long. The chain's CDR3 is CASSQGRFNYGYTF. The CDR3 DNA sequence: TGTGCCAGCAGCCAAGGCAGGTTCAACTATGGCTACACCTTC. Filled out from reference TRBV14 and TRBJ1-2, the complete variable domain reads EAGVTQFPSHSVIEKGQTVTLRCDPISGHDNLYWYRRVMGKEIKFLLHFVKESKQDESGMPNNRFLAERTGGTYSTLKVQPAELEDSGVYFCASSQGRFNYGYTFGSGTRLTVV.

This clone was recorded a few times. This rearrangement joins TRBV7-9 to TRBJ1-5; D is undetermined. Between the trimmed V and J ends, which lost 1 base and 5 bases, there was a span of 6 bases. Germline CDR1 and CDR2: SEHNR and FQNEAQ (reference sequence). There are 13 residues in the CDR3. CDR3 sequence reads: CASSLDSYQPQHF. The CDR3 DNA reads TGTGCCAGCAGCTTAGACAGTTATCAGCCCCAGCATTTT.

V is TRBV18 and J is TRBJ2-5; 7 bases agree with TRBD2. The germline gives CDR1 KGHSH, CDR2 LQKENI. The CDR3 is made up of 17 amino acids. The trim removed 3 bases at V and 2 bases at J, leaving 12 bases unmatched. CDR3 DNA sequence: TGTGCCAGCTCACCCCGGAGAGGGAGGGACCTTCAAGAGACCCAGTACTTC. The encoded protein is CASSPRRGRDLQETQYF.

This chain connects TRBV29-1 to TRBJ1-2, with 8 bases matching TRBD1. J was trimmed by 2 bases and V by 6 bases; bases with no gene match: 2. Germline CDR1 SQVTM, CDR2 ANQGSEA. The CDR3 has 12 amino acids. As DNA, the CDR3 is TGCAGCGTCAGGACAGGGAACTATGGCTACACCTTC. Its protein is CSVRTGNYGYTF. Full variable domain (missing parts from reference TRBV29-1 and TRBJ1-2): SAVISQKPSRDICQRGTSLTIQCQVDSQVTMMFWYRQQPGQSLTLIATANQGSEATYESGFVIDKFPISRPNLTFSTLTVSNMSPEDSSIYLCSVRTGNYGYTFGSGTRLTVV.

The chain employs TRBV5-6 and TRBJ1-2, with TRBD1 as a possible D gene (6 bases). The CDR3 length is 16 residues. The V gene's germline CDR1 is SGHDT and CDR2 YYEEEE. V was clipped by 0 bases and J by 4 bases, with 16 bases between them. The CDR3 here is CASSLVTSGGTYGYTF. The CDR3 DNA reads TGTGCCAGCAGCTTGGTTACATCGGGGGGCACCTATGGCTACACCTTC.

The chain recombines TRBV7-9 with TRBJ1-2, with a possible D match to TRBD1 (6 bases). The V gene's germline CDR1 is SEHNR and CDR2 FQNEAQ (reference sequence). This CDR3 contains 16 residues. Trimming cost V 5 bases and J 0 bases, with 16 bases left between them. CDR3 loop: CASSDTRTAANYGYTF. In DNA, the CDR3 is TGTGCCAGCAGCGATACAAGGACAGCTGCTAACTATGGCTACACCTTC. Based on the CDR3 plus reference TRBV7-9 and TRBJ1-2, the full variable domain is DTGVSQNPRHKITKRGQNVTFRCDPISEHNRLYWYRQTLGQGPEFLTYFQNEAQLEKSRLLSDRFSAERPKGSFSTLEIQRTEQGDSAMYLCASSDTRTAANYGYTFGSGTRLTVV.

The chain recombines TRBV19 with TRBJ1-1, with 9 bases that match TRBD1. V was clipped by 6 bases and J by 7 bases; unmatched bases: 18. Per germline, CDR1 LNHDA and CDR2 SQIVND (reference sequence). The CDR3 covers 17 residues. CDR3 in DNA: TGTGCCAGTAGCGGGCCGTCTCCGACAGGGGGAGCAATTGAAGCTTTCTTT. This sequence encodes CASSGPSPTGGAIEAFF.

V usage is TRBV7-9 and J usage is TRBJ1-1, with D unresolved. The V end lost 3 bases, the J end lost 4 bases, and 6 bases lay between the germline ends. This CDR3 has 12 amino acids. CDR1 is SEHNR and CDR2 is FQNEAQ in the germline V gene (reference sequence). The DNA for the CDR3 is TGTGCCAGCAGCTTTGGGAGCACTGAAGCTTTCTTT. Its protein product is CASSFGSTEAFF.

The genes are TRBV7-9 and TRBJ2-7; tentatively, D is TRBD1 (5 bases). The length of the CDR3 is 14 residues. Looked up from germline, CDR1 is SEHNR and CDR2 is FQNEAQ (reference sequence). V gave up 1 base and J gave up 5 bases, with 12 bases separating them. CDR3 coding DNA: TGTGCCAGCAGCTTAGGTTTACCGACAGACGAGCAGTACTTC. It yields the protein CASSLGLPTDEQYF.

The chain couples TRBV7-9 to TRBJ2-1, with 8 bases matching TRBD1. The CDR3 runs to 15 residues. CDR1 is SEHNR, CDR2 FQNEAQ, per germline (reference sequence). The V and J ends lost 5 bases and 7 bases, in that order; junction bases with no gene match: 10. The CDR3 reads CASSPPRTGQNEQFF. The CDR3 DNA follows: TGTGCCAGCAGCCCACCACGGACAGGGCAAAATGAGCAGTTCTTC.

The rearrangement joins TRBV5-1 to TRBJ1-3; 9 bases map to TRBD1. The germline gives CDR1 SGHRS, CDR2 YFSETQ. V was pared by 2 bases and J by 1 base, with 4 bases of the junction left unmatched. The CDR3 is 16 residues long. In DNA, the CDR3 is TGCGCCAGCAGCTTTCTGACAGGGGGGTCTGGAAACACCATATATTTT. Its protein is CASSFLTGGSGNTIYF. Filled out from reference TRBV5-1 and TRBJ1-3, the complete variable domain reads KAGVTQTPRYLIKTRGQQVTLSCSPISGHRSVSWYQQTPGQGLQFLFEYFSETQRNKGNFPGRFSGRQFSNSRSEMNVSTLELGDSALYLCASSFLTGGSGNTIYFGEGSWLTVV.

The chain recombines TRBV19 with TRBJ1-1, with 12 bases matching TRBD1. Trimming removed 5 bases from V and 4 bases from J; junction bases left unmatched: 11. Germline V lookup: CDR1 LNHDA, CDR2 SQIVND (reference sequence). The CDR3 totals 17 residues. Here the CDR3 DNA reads TGTGCCAGTAGTCCCCGGGACAGGGGGCTCGGGGGCACTGAAGCTTTCTTT. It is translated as CASSPRDRGLGGTEAFF.

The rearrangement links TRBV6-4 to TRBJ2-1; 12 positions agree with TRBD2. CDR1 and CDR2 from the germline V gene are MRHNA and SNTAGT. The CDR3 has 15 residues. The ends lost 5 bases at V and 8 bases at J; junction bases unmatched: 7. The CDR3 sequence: CASSRGLAGGYEQFF. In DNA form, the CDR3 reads TGTGCCAGCAGTCGGGGTCTAGCGGGGGGGTATGAGCAGTTCTTC.

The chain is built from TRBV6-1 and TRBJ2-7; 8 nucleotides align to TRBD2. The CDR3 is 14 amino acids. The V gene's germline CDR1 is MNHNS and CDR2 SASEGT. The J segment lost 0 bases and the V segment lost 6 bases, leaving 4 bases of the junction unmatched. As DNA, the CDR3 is TGTGCCAGCAGCCTACTAGCGGACTCCTACGAGCAGTACTTC. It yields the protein CASSLLADSYEQYF.